These T cell receptor beta chains were read from a single sample in a study of T cell responses to AZD1222 COVID-19 vaccine. Clones were sequenced by immunoSEQ multiplex PCR, and TCRdb holds only the in-frame ones, with some missing. The sample shows 140,000 to 150,000 clones, approximately 90% of them seen only once. Sequenced material: peripheral blood, taken on day 0 of AZD1222 vaccination. Receptors were obtained from an adult in good health. CDR3s include the opening cysteine and the closing phenylalanine or tryptophan. The order of the fields is V gene, J gene, D gene, CDR3 protein. D genes are given only for firm matches.

TRBV19	TRBJ2-7	TRBD1	CATSQGQGAYEQYF
TRBV7-2	TRBJ1-1	NA	CASSFYPGLTEAFF
TRBV20-1	TRBJ2-5	NA	CSAFREETQYF
TRBV28	TRBJ1-6	TRBD1	CASTGQGSSPLHF
TRBV7-9	TRBJ2-7	NA	CASSFLGVSEQYF
TRBV7-2	TRBJ1-6	NA	CASSRRPLINSPLHF
TRBV30	TRBJ2-1	NA	CAWSVHYNNEQFF
TRBV4-2	TRBJ2-7	NA	CASSQEPLQVYEQYF
TRBV7-9	TRBJ1-2	TRBD1	CASSLAPTGSRSYGYTF
TRBV3-1/TRBV3-2	TRBJ2-1	NA	CASSQEGKGSHFIHEQFF
TRBV7-2	TRBJ2-7	NA	CASSGQTRLKSEQYF
TRBV29-1	TRBJ2-3	NA	CSVEKPGAADTQYF
TRBV7-9	TRBJ1-4	TRBD1	CASSLVQGHEKLFF
TRBV5-6	TRBJ2-1	TRBD2	CASSLGLAGVYNEQFF
TRBV24-1	TRBJ2-1	TRBD2	CATSDGLAGIYNEQFF
TRBV4-1	TRBJ1-2	NA	CASSQESIGAINYGYTF
TRBV15	TRBJ2-5	NA	CATSGRDIQETQYF
TRBV5-6	TRBJ2-5	NA	CASSLSGIGETQYF
TRBV6-6	TRBJ1-5	NA	CASSYSAGNQPQHF
TRBV15	TRBJ1-2	TRBD1	CATSTGQGNYGYTF
TRBV27	TRBJ2-7	NA	CASRPNPGVGEQYF
TRBV28	TRBJ1-3	NA	CASRKTGMSGNTIYF
TRBV18	TRBJ2-1	NA	CASSSRSGGQYNEQFF
TRBV19	TRBJ2-1	NA	CASSIASGTHYKQFF
TRBV6-5	TRBJ2-7	NA	CASSYSMFSGSYEQYF
TRBV7-9	TRBJ1-6	NA	CASSLEGGFSPLHF
TRBV30	TRBJ1-1	TRBD1	CAWSPGTGRTEAFF
TRBV5-1	TRBJ1-1	NA	CASSFDLGNTEAFF
TRBV2	TRBJ2-2	NA	CARRTSGGTGELFF
TRBV27	TRBJ1-6	NA	CASNSFRGGVRSPLHF
TRBV30	TRBJ1-6	TRBD1	CAWSGQGKNSPLHF
TRBV6-6	TRBJ2-7	TRBD2	CASRVTSGDSYEQYF
TRBV5-1	TRBJ2-7	NA	CASSLEDSRVRYF
TRBV7-8	TRBJ2-7	TRBD2	CASSRGDYSYEQYF
TRBV4-1	TRBJ2-7	NA	CASSQVLATPGEQYF
TRBV18	TRBJ1-2	TRBD1	CASSPTGGGLGYGYTF
TRBV5-8	TRBJ2-3	TRBD2	CASSLGGTSGSTDTQYF
TRBV30	TRBJ2-7	TRBD2	CAWSVPSSGSYEQYF
TRBV9	TRBJ1-1	NA	CASSGSQGWTEAFF
TRBV11-2	TRBJ2-7	NA	CASSFGSYEQYF
TRBV10-3	TRBJ2-7	TRBD1	CAIRALGDRGLIWPYEQYF